These 21 T cell receptor beta chains came from one sample sequenced in a study of shared clonotypes between healthy human individuals. Sequencing was performed with immunoSEQ multiplex PCR; in TCRdb, only in-frame clones are kept and a portion is missing. This sample has about 1 million clones; more than 65% occur once, and the top ten carry roughly 1.5%. Sequencing was carried out using memory CD4+ T cells sorted from blood. The subset: CD45RA-negative fraction. Receptors were obtained from a man between 18 and 35 years old in good health.

This clone was counted between two and nine times. The V call is TRBV30, the J call TRBJ1-1; D is ambiguous. The length of the CDR3 is 10 residues. The V and J ends lost 5 bases and 7 bases respectively, with 8 bases between them. Germline lookup yields CDR1 GTSNPN and CDR2 SVGIG (reference sequence). CDR3 protein: CAWARREAFF. The DNA of the CDR3 is TGTGCCTGGGCCCGGCGTGAAGCTTTCTTT.

The chain uses TRBV11-1 and TRBJ1-1; TRBD1 agrees at 9 bases. The CDR3 has 16 amino acids. J was trimmed by 4 bases and V by 5 bases; bases with no gene match: 11. Germline V lookup: CDR1 SGHAT, CDR2 FQDESV (reference sequence). CDR3 region: CASSPRRDRESTEAFF. The CDR3 region has the DNA TGTGCCAGCAGCCCACGACGGGACAGGGAGAGCACTGAAGCTTTCTTT.

The chain joins TRBV6-6 to TRBJ2-7; D is unclear. The V end lost 4 bases, the J end lost 2 bases, and 9 bases lay between the germline ends. The CDR3 is made up of 13 amino acids. The germline V gene has CDR1 MNHNY and CDR2 SVGAGI (reference sequence). CDR3 DNA: TGTGCCAGCAGTTTGTCTCCCGCCTACGAGCAGTACTTC. Residues: CASSLSPAYEQYF.

V usage is TRBV6-5 and J usage is TRBJ1-3, with D possibly being TRBD1 (5 bases). V was clipped by 4 bases and J by 0 bases, with 13 bases between them. The CDR3 covers 16 residues. CDR1 MNHEY and CDR2 SVGAGI come from the germline V gene. This chain's CDR3 is CASSSRTPSSGNTIYF. The CDR3 DNA reads as TGTGCCAGCAGTTCCCGGACACCATCCTCTGGAAACACCATATATTTT.

This rearrangement joins TRBV13 to TRBJ1-1; D remains unclear. CDR1 and CDR2 from the germline V gene are PRHDT and FYEKMQ (reference sequence). The germline V and J ends were trimmed by 5 bases and 0 bases, with 10 bases remaining between them. The CDR3 sequence is 14 residues long. The CDR3 region has the DNA TGTGCCAGCAGCCTAACGGACGTGAACACTGAAGCTTTCTTT. It codes for CASSLTDVNTEAFF.

CDR3 residues: CASSAERGNQPQHF. In nucleotides, the CDR3 is TGTGCCAGCAGTGCGGAGAGGGGCAATCAGCCCCAGCATTTT. The chain combines TRBV6-1 with TRBJ1-5, with D uncertain. The germline V and J ends were trimmed by 4 bases and 2 bases, with 9 bases remaining between them. CDR1 is MNHNS and CDR2 is SASEGT in the germline V gene. This CDR3 has 14 amino acids.

This chain links TRBV29-1 with TRBJ1-2; 9 positions agree with TRBD1. CDR1 and CDR2 from the germline V gene are SQVTM and ANQGSEA. This CDR3 has 13 residues. V shed 6 bases and J 6 bases; nucleotides not matched to a gene: 8. DNA for the CDR3: TGCAGCGTCAGGGACAGGGAGATAAATGGCTACACCTTC. As protein: CSVRDREINGYTF.

A remark on this clone: Other nucleotide sequences from this sample produce the same CDR3. V and J are TRBV19 and TRBJ1-4; no reliable D call. V shed 1 base and J shed 5 bases, with 11 bases lying between them. Germline CDR1 reads LNHDA; CDR2 reads SQIVND (reference sequence). The CDR3 has 15 amino acids. The CDR3 region is CASSIVSGPNEKLFF. CDR3 DNA: TGTGCCAGTAGTATAGTCTCTGGGCCAAATGAAAAACTGTTTTTT.

This clone has just one count. The chain joins TRBV5-6 to TRBJ2-7; TRBD1 matches 8 bases. Germline V gene data show CDR1 as SGHDT and CDR2 as YYEEEE. This CDR3 contains 15 residues. With V trimmed by 4 bases and J by 3 bases, 9 bases remained unmatched. This CDR3 is CASSQTGVGNYEQYF. The CDR3, as DNA: TGTGCCAGCAGCCAGACAGGGGTAGGGAACTACGAGCAGTACTTC.

This clone occurred once. The chain has TRBV12-5 and TRBJ2-6, with D perhaps matching TRBD1 or TRBD2 (5 bases each). V lost 6 bases, J lost 2 bases, and 11 bases lay in between. The CDR3 extends over 15 amino acids. Germline lookup yields CDR1 LGHNT and CDR2 FRNRAP. CDR3 amino acids: CASGRGDTGANVLTF. The CDR3 DNA reads TGTGCTAGTGGGCGAGGGGATACTGGGGCCAACGTCCTGACTTTC.

Worth noting for this clone: With only one base between it and a far larger clone, this is likely a read error. J is TRBJ2-7 and V is TRBV6-1, with 9 positions matching TRBD2. Germline CDR1 reads MNHNS; CDR2 reads SASEGT. This CDR3 region has 16 residues. The CDR3 reads CANSEKEGAGGYEQYF. The CDR3 DNA reads TGTGCCAACAGTGAAAAGGAAGGAGCGGGAGGATACGAGCAGTACTTC.

J is TRBJ1-5 and V is TRBV6-5; 8 bases fit TRBD1. Germline assignment: CDR1 MNHEY and CDR2 SVGAGI. The CDR3 consists of 15 residues. V lost 4 bases to trimming and J lost 2 bases; unmatched junction nucleotides: 4. CDR3 amino acids: CASSFQGAGNQPQHF. The CDR3 DNA follows: TGTGCCAGCAGTTTCCAGGGGGCTGGCAATCAGCCCCAGCATTTT.

The chain combines TRBV7-5 with TRBJ2-7. TRBV7-5 is flagged as a pseudogene. There are 17 residues in the CDR3. The CDR3 sequence is CARSYPTHFRTFYEQYF. The CDR3 nucleotides read TGTGCCAGAAGCTACCCCACCCACTTCCGGACCTTTTACGAGCAGTACTTC.

This clone was seen a handful of times. Other DNA sequences in the sample encode the same CDR3. The V gene is TRBV5-1, the J gene TRBJ2-7; D call uncertain. Per germline, CDR1 SGHRS and CDR2 YFSETQ. Trimming removed 0 bases from V and 8 bases from J, with 9 bases in between. The CDR3 covers 12 residues. CDR3 sequence reads: CASSLAGEKQYF. CDR3 sequence (DNA): TGCGCCAGCAGCTTGGCGGGCGAAAAGCAGTACTTC.

The gene calls are TRBV7-2 and TRBJ1-6; possibly TRBD1 for D (5 bases). The germline V gene encodes CDR1 SGHTA and CDR2 FQGNSA. Trimming left V 2 bases short and J 2 bases short, with 7 bases between. This CDR3 has 15 amino acids. The CDR3 region has the DNA TGTGCCAGCAGCTTACAGGGCCCCTATAATTCACCCCTCCACTTT. Protein sequence: CASSLQGPYNSPLHF.

The chain carries TRBV9 and TRBJ2-2; 7 bases are a match to TRBD2. Trimming at V came to 0 bases and at J to 1 base, leaving 9 bases not matched to a gene. The CDR3 runs 18 residues. Per germline, CDR1 SGDLS and CDR2 YYNGEE. CDR3 in amino acids: CASSVEIGVAGNTGELFF. In DNA, the CDR3 is TGTGCCAGCAGCGTAGAGATTGGAGTAGCGGGGAACACCGGGGAGCTGTTTTTT.

The chain couples TRBV6-1 to TRBJ2-3; D may be TRBD1 (6 bases). The germline CDR1 and CDR2 sequences are MNHNS and SASEGT. This CDR3 spans 14 amino acids. Trimming shortened V by 10 bases and J by 2 bases, and 16 bases separated the two germline ends. As DNA, the CDR3 is TGTGCCACCTTACAGGGCCAACCCACAGATACGCAGTATTTT. It translates to CATLQGQPTDTQYF.

The chain is built from TRBV6-5 and TRBJ1-2, with D tentatively TRBD1 (5 bases). The CDR3 contains 14 residues. Germline V CDR1 and CDR2: MNHEY, SVGAGI. Trimming shortened V by 5 bases and J by 5 bases, and 15 bases separated the two germline ends. Written as DNA, the CDR3 is TGTGCCAGCAGTAAAACCGGGGCCTTATATGGCTACACCTTC. It encodes CASSKTGALYGYTF.

This clone was found a few times. The chain carries TRBV30 and TRBJ2-2; the D is unclear. From germline, CDR1 is GTSNPN and CDR2 SVGIG (reference sequence). CDR3 size: 15 residues. Trimming took 2 bases from V and 6 from J, leaving 16 bases between them. The CDR3: CAWSLMGYKAGELFF. CDR3 bases: TGTGCCTGGAGTCTGATGGGGTACAAGGCCGGGGAGCTGTTTTTT.

CDR3 protein: CASSPRERTGELFF. The CDR3 DNA reads as TGTGCCAGCAGCCCCAGGGAGAGGACCGGGGAGCTGTTTTTT. The genes are TRBV11-3 and TRBJ2-2; D could derive from TRBD1 or TRBD2 (5 bases each). The CDR3 spans 14 residues. Per germline, CDR1 SGHNT and CDR2 YENEEA. V dropped 5 bases and J dropped 5 bases, with 12 bases sitting between them.

This clone was found a few times. V usage is TRBV5-1 and J usage is TRBJ2-3; 8 bases agree with TRBD2. Trimming removed 4 bases from V and 6 bases from J; junction bases left unmatched: 10. CDR1 and CDR2 from the germline V gene are SGHRS and YFSETQ. The CDR3 loop spans 15 amino acids. The CDR3 bases are TGCGCCAGCAGCATGGTAAGGCGGGAGGAGGATACGCAGTATTTT. Its protein is CASSMVRREEDTQYF.